This entry lists 28 T cell receptor beta chains sequenced from one sample in a study of blood T cell repertoires in COVID-19. TCRdb keeps only in-frame clones here, not all; method: immunoSEQ multiplex PCR. Of some 130,000 clones listed, roughly nine tenths were seen once; the top ten hold 9.5% to 12%. The specimen sequenced was peripheral blood. These TCRs come from a woman in her 70s with COVID-19, enrolled during active disease.

Here the CDR3 reads CASSLEGRGWDTQYF. The CDR3 nucleotides are TGCGCCAGCAGCTTGGAGGGGCGGGGTTGGGATACGCAGTATTTT. The chain links TRBV5-1 to TRBJ2-3; tentatively, D is TRBD2 (6 bases). The germline V and J ends were trimmed by 0 bases and 6 bases, with 14 bases remaining between them. Germline V gives CDR1 SGHRS, CDR2 YFSETQ. The CDR3 covers 15 residues.

The chain has TRBV3-1 (or the pseudogene TRBV3-2) and TRBJ2-2; D gene ambiguous. There are 13 residues in the CDR3. Germline CDR1 and CDR2: LGHDT and YNNKEL (reference sequence). V lost 3 bases and J 3 bases, leaving 5 bases between the germline ends. The CDR3 DNA reads as TGTGCCAGCAGCCACGGTGACACCGGGGAGCTGTTTTTT. Translating gives CASSHGDTGELFF.

This clone was found once. The J gene is TRBJ1-2, the V gene TRBV5-4, with TRBD1 matching over 9 bases. Unmatched junction bases numbered 7, after V lost 5 bases and J lost 8 bases. The CDR3 is 13 residues long. Germline CDR1 reads SGHNT; CDR2 reads YYREEE (reference sequence). The DNA for the CDR3 is TGTGCCAGCAGAACCGGGACAGGGTGGGGCTACACCTTC. It codes for CASRTGTGWGYTF.

Concerning this clone: The junction differs from germline at one of its ends, possibly a read error. This rearrangement joins TRBV19 to TRBJ2-2; perhaps TRBD2 as D (6 bases). This CDR3 has 13 residues. Per germline, CDR1 LNHDA and CDR2 SQIVND (reference sequence). The CDR3 nucleotides are TGTGCCAGTAGTATATGGGACTCCGGCGAGCTGTTTTTT. It translates to CASSIWDSGELFF.

The chain has TRBV30 and TRBJ1-4; no clear D. Per the germline V gene, CDR1 is GTSNPN and CDR2 is SVGIG (reference sequence). V was pared by 0 bases and J by 6 bases, with 23 bases between. The CDR3 sequence is 18 residues long. The CDR3 region is CAWSVYGRWLMRDEKLFF. DNA of the CDR3: TGTGCCTGGAGTGTATACGGCCGTTGGCTCATGAGGGATGAAAAACTGTTTTTT.

The J gene is TRBJ1-5, the V gene TRBV6-5, with 9 bases identical to TRBD1. J was trimmed by 1 base and V by 6 bases; bases with no gene match: 4. Germline CDR1 and CDR2: MNHEY and SVGAGI. CDR3 size: 15 residues. The CDR3 DNA reads as TGTGCCAGCAGCGCCGGGACAGGGAGCAATCAGCCCCAGCATTTT. This translates into CASSAGTGSNQPQHF.

The chain combines TRBV7-6 with TRBJ2-2, with TRBD2 as a possible D gene (5 bases). Trimming stripped 8 bases from V and 7 bases from J, with 17 bases between. The germline V gene has CDR1 SGHVS and CDR2 FNYEAQ. This CDR3 is built from 14 residues. The CDR3 DNA reads TGTGCCAGCTCGGGAAGGGCGAATGGCGGGGAGCTGTTTTTT. Its protein product is CASSGRANGGELFF.

This clone was seen once. This chain links TRBV7-7 with TRBJ1-2, with D possibly matching TRBD1 (6 bases). Trimming took off 5 bases at V and 1 base at J, with 11 bases between the two ends. Germline lookup yields CDR1 SSHAT and CDR2 FNYEAQ (reference sequence). The CDR3 sequence is 14 residues long. DNA of the CDR3: TGTGCCAGCAGCCCCCTACAGGGTAACTATGGCTACACCTTC. Amino acid sequence: CASSPLQGNYGYTF.

The chain links TRBV7-2 to TRBJ2-7, with D maybe TRBD2 (6 bases). Germline values: CDR1 SGHTA, CDR2 FQGNSA. The CDR3 extends over 14 amino acids. V lost 3 bases and J lost 4, with 13 bases in between. The CDR3 protein is CASSFFASEYEQYF. In nucleotides, the CDR3 is TGTGCCAGCAGCTTCTTTGCTAGCGAGTACGAGCAGTACTTC.

The chain links TRBV5-4 to TRBJ2-4; D unclear. Germline assignment: CDR1 SGHNT and CDR2 YYREEE (reference sequence). V was clipped by 0 bases and J by 5 bases, with 9 bases between them. The CDR3 is made up of 14 amino acids. CDR3 DNA sequence: TGTGCCAGCAGCTTGGACGTCAGGCAAAACATTCAGTACTTC. This translates into CASSLDVRQNIQYF.

The J gene is TRBJ2-4, the V gene TRBV28; 9 bases fit TRBD1. This CDR3 is built from 15 residues. With V trimmed by 5 bases and J by 4 bases, 6 bases remained unmatched. The germline V gene has CDR1 MDHEN and CDR2 SYDVKM. CDR3 residues: CASSPWTGVKNIQYF. The CDR3 bases are TGTGCCAGCAGTCCCTGGACAGGGGTGAAAAACATTCAGTACTTC.

The V and J genes are TRBV18 and TRBJ2-7; 12 nucleotides agree with TRBD1. Germline loops: CDR1 KGHSH, CDR2 LQKENI. The trim removed 8 bases at V and 6 bases at J, leaving 2 bases unmatched. CDR3 length: 12 residues. This CDR3 reads CASAGQGAEQYF. CDR3 nucleotides: TGTGCCAGCGCGGGACAGGGGGCCGAGCAGTACTTC.

This CDR3 reads CASRPRGEEPCGYTF. In DNA, the CDR3 is TGTGCAAGTCGCCCCCGGGGAGAGGAGCCCTGTGGCTACACCTTC. This chain joins TRBV12-2 and TRBJ1-2. TRBV12-2 is shown as a pseudogene. CDR3 length: 15 amino acids.

The V gene is TRBV28, the J gene TRBJ1-5; weak D call: TRBD1 (5 bases). The V end lost 6 bases, the J end lost 5 bases, and 8 bases lay between the germline ends. CDR3 length: 12 amino acids. Germline loops: CDR1 MDHEN, CDR2 SYDVKM. The CDR3 region is CASSGTDQPQHF. Here the CDR3 DNA reads TGTGCCAGCAGCGGGACTGATCAGCCCCAGCATTTT.

The rearrangement joins TRBV5-4 to TRBJ2-1; 8 nucleotides agree with TRBD1. Germline V CDR1 and CDR2: SGHNT, YYREEE (reference sequence). V gave up 0 bases and J gave up 8 bases; unmatched junction bases: 7. This CDR3 has 15 residues. The CDR3: CASSLGRGPGYEQFF. The CDR3 DNA is TGTGCCAGCAGCTTGGGCAGGGGGCCGGGGTATGAGCAGTTCTTC.

The gene calls are TRBV28 and TRBJ1-2; the match to TRBD1 covers 8 bases. CDR1 MDHEN and CDR2 SYDVKM come from the germline V gene. The V and J ends lost 5 bases and 4 bases, in that order; junction bases with no gene match: 6. This CDR3 spans 14 amino acids. The CDR3, as DNA: TGTGCCAGCAGTGACAGGGGCGGGGTCTATGGCTACACCTTC. It is translated as CASSDRGGVYGYTF.

The J gene is TRBJ1-2, the V gene TRBV28; D may be TRBD1 (5 bases). The CDR3 extends over 14 amino acids. Looked up from germline, CDR1 is MDHEN and CDR2 is SYDVKM. The ends were cut back, 4 bases at V and 4 bases at J, with 13 bases in the middle. CDR3 coding DNA: TGTGCCAGCAGTTCAACAGGAGTAAGCTATGGCTACACCTTC. Translation gives CASSSTGVSYGYTF.

Worth noting for this clone: This sample includes further DNA sequences coding for the same CDR3. The chain uses TRBV2 and TRBJ2-5, with D possibly TRBD2 on 6 matching bases. From germline, CDR1 is SNHLY and CDR2 FYNNEI. Trimming removed 7 bases at V and 5 bases at J, with 8 bases between. The length of the CDR3 is 11 residues. In DNA, the CDR3 is TGTGCCAGCAAAGGAGGGGAGACCCAGTACTTC. This codes for CASKGGETQYF.

The chain links TRBV3-1 (or the pseudogene TRBV3-2) to TRBJ1-2; D gene unclear. Deletions cut 0 bases from V and 4 bases from J, with 12 bases between. Looked up from germline, CDR1 is LGHDT and CDR2 is YNNKEL (reference sequence). The CDR3 is 15 amino acids. Here the CDR3 reads CASSQDLLQLYGYTF. The CDR3 DNA is TGTGCCAGCAGCCAAGATCTATTACAGCTCTATGGCTACACCTTC.

The chain has TRBV29-1 and TRBJ2-5, with D perhaps TRBD1 (6 bases). Germline CDR1 and CDR2: SQVTM and ANQGSEA. CDR3 length equals 11 residues. V lost 4 bases to trimming and J lost 5 bases, with 8 bases between them. In DNA form, the CDR3 reads TGCAGCGTTGGCCAGGGGGAGACCCAGTACTTC. Residues: CSVGQGETQYF.

The genes are TRBV6-6 and TRBJ2-5, with 10 bases that match TRBD2. V shed 5 bases, J shed 4 bases, and the junction held 16 bases outside the gene matches. CDR3 length equals 18 residues. The germline gives CDR1 MNHNY, CDR2 SVGAGI (reference sequence). CDR3 sequence: CASSPPAVAGGRVETQYF. The CDR3 DNA follows: TGTGCCAGCAGTCCACCTGCGGTAGCGGGGGGTAGGGTAGAGACCCAGTACTTC.

The chain couples TRBV15 to TRBJ2-3; possible D gene TRBD2, 5 bases. V was cut by 5 bases and J by 3 bases, with 15 bases left in between. This CDR3 is built from 15 residues. Looked up from germline, CDR1 is LNHNV and CDR2 is YYDKDF (reference sequence). The CDR3: CATSPGWALTDTQYF. Written as DNA, the CDR3 is TGTGCCACCAGCCCGGGATGGGCTTTGACAGATACGCAGTATTTT.

The rearrangement links TRBV6-5 to TRBJ1-2; TRBD1 might be the D (5 bases). The germline V gene has CDR1 MNHEY and CDR2 SVGAGI. This CDR3 spans 13 amino acids. V lost 7 bases and J lost 9, with 18 bases in between. The CDR3 is CASTKRGEGRYTF. In DNA, the CDR3 is TGTGCCAGCACGAAGCGAGGGGAGGGACGCTACACCTTC.

V and J are TRBV4-1 and TRBJ2-5, with D hard to call. V lost 1 base and J 4 bases, leaving 10 bases between the germline ends. Germline CDR1 MGHRA, CDR2 YSYEKL. The CDR3 runs to 14 residues. The CDR3 nucleotides read TGCGCCAGCAGCCAAGTTCCAGGTCGAGAGACCCAGTACTTC. Protein product: CASSQVPGRETQYF.

The V gene is TRBV10-3, the J gene TRBJ1-1; the D gene is possibly TRBD1 (5 bases). Germline CDR1 reads ENHRY; CDR2 reads SYGVKD. Trimming took off 2 bases at V and 5 bases at J, with 9 bases between the two ends. This CDR3 spans 13 amino acids. CDR3 sequence reads: CAISELQGTEAFF. CDR3 coding DNA: TGTGCCATCAGTGAGCTGCAGGGTACTGAAGCTTTCTTT.

The V call is TRBV27, the J call TRBJ1-2; TRBD1 matches at 7 bases. J was trimmed by 4 bases and V by 5 bases; bases with no gene match: 16. In germline, CDR1 is MNHEY, CDR2 SMNVEV (reference sequence). The CDR3 is made up of 17 amino acids. The CDR3 loop reads CASSPETNRGRIYGYTF. CDR3 DNA sequence: TGTGCCAGCAGTCCAGAAACTAACAGGGGCCGAATCTATGGCTACACCTTC.

CDR3 in DNA: TGTGCCAGCAGCCCCGCGGGAACAGATACGCAGTATTTT. The encoded protein is CASSPAGTDTQYF. V gene TRBV16 combines with J gene TRBJ2-3; D perhaps matches TRBD2 (6 bases). Germline V CDR1 and CDR2: KGHSY, FQNENV. The CDR3 spans 13 residues. V lost 4 bases and J 3 bases, leaving 8 bases between the germline ends.

The chain joins TRBV2 to TRBJ1-4; D uncertain. Germline CDR1 reads SNHLY; CDR2 reads FYNNEI. The V and J ends lost 2 bases and 4 bases respectively, with 11 bases between them. This CDR3 has 15 residues. In DNA, the CDR3 is TGTGCCAGCAGTGAATTAGGACGGGGTAATGAAAAACTGTTTTTT. Its translation is CASSELGRGNEKLFF.